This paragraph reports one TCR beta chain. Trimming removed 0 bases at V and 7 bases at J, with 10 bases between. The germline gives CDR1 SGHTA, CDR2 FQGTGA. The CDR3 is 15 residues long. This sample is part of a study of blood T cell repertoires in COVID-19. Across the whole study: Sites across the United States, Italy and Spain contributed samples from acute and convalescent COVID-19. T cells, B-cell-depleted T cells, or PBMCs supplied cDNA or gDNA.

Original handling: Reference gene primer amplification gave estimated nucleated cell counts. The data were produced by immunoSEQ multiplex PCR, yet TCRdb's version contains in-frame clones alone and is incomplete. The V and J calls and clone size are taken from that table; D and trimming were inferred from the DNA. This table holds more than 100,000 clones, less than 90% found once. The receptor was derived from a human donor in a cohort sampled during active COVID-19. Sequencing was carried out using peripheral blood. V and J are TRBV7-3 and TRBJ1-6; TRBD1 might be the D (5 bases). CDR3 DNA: TGTGCCAGCAGCTTAACAGGGGTCTGGAATTCACCCCTCCACTTT. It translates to CASSLTGVWNSPLHF. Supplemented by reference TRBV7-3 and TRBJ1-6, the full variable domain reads GAGVSQTPSNKVTEKGKYVELRCDPISGHTALYWYRQSLGQGPEFLIYFQGTGAADDSGLPNDRFFAVRPEGSVSTLKIQRTERGDSAVYLCASSLTGVWNSPLHFGNGTRLTVT.